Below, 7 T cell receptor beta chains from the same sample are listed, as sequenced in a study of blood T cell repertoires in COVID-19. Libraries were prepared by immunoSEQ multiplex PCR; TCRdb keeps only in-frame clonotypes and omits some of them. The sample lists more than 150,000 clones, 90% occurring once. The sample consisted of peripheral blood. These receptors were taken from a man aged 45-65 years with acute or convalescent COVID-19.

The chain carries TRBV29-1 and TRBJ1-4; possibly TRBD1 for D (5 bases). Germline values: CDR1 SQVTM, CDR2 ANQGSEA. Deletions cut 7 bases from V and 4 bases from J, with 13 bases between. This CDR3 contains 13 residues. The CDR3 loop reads CSGGTGLNEKLFF. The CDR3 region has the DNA TGCAGCGGGGGGACTGGCCTTAATGAAAAACTGTTTTTT.

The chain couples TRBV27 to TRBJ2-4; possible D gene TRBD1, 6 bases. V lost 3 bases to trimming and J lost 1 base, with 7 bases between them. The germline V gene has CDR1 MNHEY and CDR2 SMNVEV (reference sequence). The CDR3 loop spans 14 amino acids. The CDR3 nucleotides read TGTGCCAGCAGTTTTGGGGGCGCCAAAAACATTCAGTACTTC. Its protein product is CASSFGGAKNIQYF.

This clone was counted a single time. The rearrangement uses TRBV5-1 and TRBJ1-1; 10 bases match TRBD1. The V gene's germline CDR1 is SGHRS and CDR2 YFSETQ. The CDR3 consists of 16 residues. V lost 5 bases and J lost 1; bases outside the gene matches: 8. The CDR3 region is CASSFDRDRGNTEAFF. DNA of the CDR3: TGCGCCAGCAGTTTCGACCGGGACAGGGGGAACACTGAAGCTTTCTTT.

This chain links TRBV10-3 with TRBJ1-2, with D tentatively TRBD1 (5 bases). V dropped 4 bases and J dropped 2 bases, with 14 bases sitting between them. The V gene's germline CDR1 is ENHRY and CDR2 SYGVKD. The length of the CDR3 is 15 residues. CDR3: CAISGPPGENYGYTF. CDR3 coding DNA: TGTGCCATCAGTGGACCCCCGGGGGAGAACTATGGCTACACCTTC.

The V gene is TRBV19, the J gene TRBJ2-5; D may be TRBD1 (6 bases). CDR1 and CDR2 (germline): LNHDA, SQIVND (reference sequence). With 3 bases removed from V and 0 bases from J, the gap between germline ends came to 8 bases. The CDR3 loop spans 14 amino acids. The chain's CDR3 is CASSMGHYQETQYF. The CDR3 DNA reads TGTGCCAGTAGTATGGGACACTACCAAGAGACCCAGTACTTC.

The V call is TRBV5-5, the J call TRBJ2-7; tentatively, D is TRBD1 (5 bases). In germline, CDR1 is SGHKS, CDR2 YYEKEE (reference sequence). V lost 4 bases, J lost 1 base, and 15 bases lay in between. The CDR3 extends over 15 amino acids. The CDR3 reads CASSAKDIGSYEQYV. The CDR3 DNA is TGTGCCAGCAGCGCCAAGGACATTGGGTCCTACGAGCAGTACGTC.

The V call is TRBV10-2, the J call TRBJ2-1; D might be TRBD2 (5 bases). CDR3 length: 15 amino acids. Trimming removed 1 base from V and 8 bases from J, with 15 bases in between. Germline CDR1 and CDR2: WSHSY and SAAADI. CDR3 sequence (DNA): TGCGCCAGCAGTGAGTTGGGAGCCAACTTGGATGAGCAGTTCTTC. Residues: CASSELGANLDEQFF.